This record concerns one T cell receptor (beta chain) sequence. Antigen specificity is unknown. Sample-barcoded 5' priming and a J-beta primer mix drove a second PCR of 7 to 11 cycles. With 12 random nucleotides, a template-switch adaptor tagged each individual cDNA molecule. One entry per CDR3 protein results from TCRdb running MiXCR on the 5' RACE reads. The data show over 1,500,000 distinct CDR3 sequences, approximately 39% seen once. CDR3 length: 15 amino acids. Germline V gives CDR1 LGHNA, CDR2 YNFKEQ. This sample was included in a study of blood T cells in healthy people across ages. General study results and limits: The lack of PBMC sorting stopped any conclusive naive versus antigen-experienced comparison. As age increased, TCR beta diversity per million T cells fell in a roughly linear fashion. Donor CMV status was unknown, possibly confounding expanded clonotype changes.

The TCR comes from a human donor in good health. Sequenced material: blood. The chain recombines TRBV4-2 with TRBJ2-4; 8 nucleotides line up with TRBD2. The DNA end is more similar to TRBJ2-7, so the J call may be wrong. The CDR3 protein is CASSLSGTRTHEQYF. CDR3 nucleotide sequence: TGTGCCAGCAGCCTGTCCGGGACTAGGACCCACGAGCAGTACTTC.